This T cell receptor (beta chain) was recorded in a study of CD8 T cells in Susac syndrome (dated by TCRdb to the late 2010s). Concerning the study at large: Repertoire sequencing was used to test whether CD8+ T cell activation and differentiation in Susac syndrome was antigen driven.

Study-wide findings and limitations: The study acknowledged that relatively few individuals were included in the TCR sequencing and HLA analysis.

RNA was extracted using the RNeasy kit, and about 0.5 to 1 ug of the RNA was reverse transcribed with random hexamers. The immunoSEQ multiplex PCR assay, which covers 54 Vbeta and 13 Jbeta segments, was used to amplify TCR beta CDR3 regions. To correct PCR amplification bias, a synthetic template baseline was used for both primer optimization and computational correction. In the authors' own workflow: Reads were annotated to V, D and J genes per IMGT and analyzed with immunoSEQ Analyzer, keeping only productive sequences. Clonality was calculated as one minus the Shannon entropy normalized by log2 of the number of productive unique sequences. For each patient and control, public and private clones were evaluated within the 100 most prevalent clones. Clones were defined as Susac-specific if absent from the healthy and MS cohorts, from approximately 1,100 published viral clones and from other ImmuneACCESS disease sequences. Starting from the raw public reads, TCRdb applied fastp trimming at Q25, assembled clones with MiXCR and retained in-frame beta chains. Each entry merges the rows of one CDR3 protein and shows their most common DNA and genes. In this record, the V and J calls reflect TCRdb's handling and not the investigators' own analysis. Within this sample are about 170,000 distinct CDR3 sequences, with roughly 92% of them counted one time only. The ten biggest clones cover under 0.095% of the sample.

High-throughput TCR beta sequencing profiled peripheral blood CD8+ and CD4+ T cells from healthy donors, Susac syndrome patients and multiple sclerosis patients. Multiple sclerosis controls were treatment-naive patients with stable or active relapsing-remitting disease fulfilling revised McDonald criteria. CD8+ TEMRA cells were enriched by FACS, while bulk CD8+ and CD4+ T cells were purified by magnetic negative isolation. Blood was drawn into EDTA tubes, processed within 24 hours, and PBMCs were isolated by density gradient centrifugation. PBMCs destined for TCR sequencing were cryopreserved in liquid nitrogen and later thawed in a 37 °C water bath. A purity of at least 90% was achieved for sorted or isolated CD4+, CD8+ and CD8+ TEMRA cells. This clonotype was detected a few times. Its antigen specificity is not known. Base-call qualities are not available, and no considerably larger clone is one nucleotide away.

Cut back by 3 bases and 4 bases, the V and J ends lie 4 bases apart. The CDR3 sequence holds 11 residues, the cysteine and phenylalanine included. Solely the CDR3 DNA is kept, with 33 bases framed from the first base. In the germline V gene (reference sequence), CDR1 corresponds to DFQATT and CDR2 to SNEGSKA. The sequencing input was CD4+ T cells from PBMCs. The rearranged segments are TRBV20-1 and TRBJ2-1; confidence is insufficient to name the D gene. This TCR was sampled from a human donor with multiple sclerosis. The nucleotide sequence is given as TGCAGTGCTAGGTTGTACAATGAGCAGTTCTTC. Protein translation: CSARLYNEQFF.